Listed below are T cell receptor beta chains from one sample, sequenced in a study of blood T cell repertoires in COVID-19. Assay used: immunoSEQ multiplex PCR; TCRdb lists only in-frame clones, some missing. The sample records around 100,000 clones, almost 80% being singletons. Sequenced input: peripheral blood. The receptors stem from a woman between 70 and 85 years old with acute or convalescent COVID-19. Both conserved end residues are part of each CDR3. The D gene is left open where the match is weak. The size of a clone is reported for some rows only, either as once, few or many, or as a class for expanded clones.

D gene: TRBD1; clone size: NA; J gene: TRBJ1-1; V gene: TRBV5-6; CDR3 protein: CASRGQLRTEAFF; CDR3 DNA: TGTGCCAGCAGGGGACAGCTTCGCACTGAAGCTTTCTTT
D gene: NA; clone size: NA; J gene: TRBJ1-1; V gene: TRBV29-1; CDR3 protein: CSVARVDTEAFF; CDR3 DNA: TGCAGCGTTGCGCGGGTTGACACTGAAGCTTTCTTT
D gene: TRBD1; clone size: NA; J gene: TRBJ2-7; V gene: TRBV10-3; CDR3 protein: CATTGQGSYEQYF; CDR3 DNA: TGTGCCACCACGGGACAGGGTTCCTACGAGCAGTACTTC
D gene: TRBD1; clone size: NA; J gene: TRBJ2-2; V gene: TRBV9; CDR3 protein: CASSEETGGLRELFF; CDR3 DNA: TGTGCCAGCAGCGAAGAGACAGGGGGATTGAGGGAGCTGTTTTTT
D gene: TRBD2; clone size: once; J gene: TRBJ2-3; V gene: TRBV28; CDR3 protein: CASLSPLAGSTDTQYF; CDR3 DNA: TGTGCCAGTCTTAGTCCCCTAGCGGGCAGCACAGATACGCAGTATTTT
D gene: NA; clone size: NA; J gene: TRBJ1-4; V gene: TRBV6-5; CDR3 protein: CASSYSGGKLFF; CDR3 DNA: TGTGCCAGCAGTTACTCCGGGGGAAAACTGTTTTTT
D gene: TRBD1; clone size: NA; J gene: TRBJ1-2; V gene: TRBV6-1; CDR3 protein: CASSDTGTGNYGYTF; CDR3 DNA: TGTGCCAGCAGTGATACCGGGACAGGGAACTATGGCTACACCTTC
D gene: NA; clone size: NA; J gene: TRBJ2-1; V gene: TRBV3-1/TRBV3-2; CDR3 protein: CASSLLGVGEQFF; CDR3 DNA: TGTGCCAGCAGCCTATTAGGGGTCGGTGAGCAGTTCTTC
D gene: NA; clone size: NA; J gene: TRBJ2-3; V gene: TRBV7-2; CDR3 protein: CASSLSLSTDTQYF; CDR3 DNA: TGTGCCAGCAGCTTATCTCTAAGCACAGATACGCAGTATTTT
D gene: TRBD1; clone size: NA; J gene: TRBJ1-4; V gene: TRBV19; CDR3 protein: CASSTGQGGEKLFF; CDR3 DNA: TGTGCCAGTAGTACCGGACAGGGAGGGGAAAAACTGTTTTTT
D gene: NA; clone size: NA; J gene: TRBJ1-6; V gene: TRBV6-5; CDR3 protein: CASNPRVAYNSPLHF; CDR3 DNA: TGTGCCAGCAACCCGCGTGTAGCCTATAATTCACCCCTCCACTTT
D gene: TRBD1; clone size: NA; J gene: TRBJ1-5; V gene: TRBV12-3/TRBV12-4; CDR3 protein: CASSQTGSQPQHF; CDR3 DNA: TGTGCCAGCAGCCAGACAGGGTCTCAGCCCCAGCATTTT
D gene: NA; clone size: NA; J gene: TRBJ2-5; V gene: TRBV7-2; CDR3 protein: CASSSRGALAQETQYF; CDR3 DNA: TGTGCCAGCAGCTCCCGTGGGGCCTTGGCCCAAGAGACCCAGTACTTC
D gene: NA; clone size: once; J gene: TRBJ1-3; V gene: TRBV9; CDR3 protein: CASSVVGESKTIYF; CDR3 DNA: TGTGCCAGCAGCGTAGTTGGTGAAAGCAAGACCATATATTTT
D gene: NA; clone size: NA; J gene: TRBJ1-3; V gene: TRBV18; CDR3 protein: CASSPSGAGNTIYF; CDR3 DNA: TGTGCCAGCTCCCCCTCAGGGGCCGGAAACACCATATATTTT
D gene: NA; clone size: few; J gene: TRBJ2-1; V gene: TRBV28; CDR3 protein: CASSLFIGSYNEQFF; CDR3 DNA: TGTGCCAGCAGTTTATTTATCGGCTCCTACAATGAGCAGTTCTTC
D gene: NA; clone size: few; J gene: TRBJ2-6; V gene: TRBV28; CDR3 protein: CASSLQESAGLHSGANVLTF; CDR3 DNA: TGTGCCAGCAGTTTGCAAGAGTCCGCAGGACTTCACTCTGGGGCCAACGTCCTGACTTTC
D gene: NA; clone size: NA; J gene: TRBJ1-6; V gene: TRBV6-5; CDR3 protein: CASSQQNYNSPLHF; CDR3 DNA: TGTGCCAGCAGTCAACAGAATTATAATTCACCCCTCCACTTT
D gene: NA; clone size: NA; J gene: TRBJ1-2; V gene: TRBV19; CDR3 protein: CASSIDHNLNYGYTF; CDR3 DNA: TGTGCCAGTAGTATAGATCACAACCTTAACTATGGCTACACCTTC
D gene: NA; clone size: NA; J gene: TRBJ2-3; V gene: TRBV3-1/TRBV3-2; CDR3 protein: CASLLGCFYLTDTQYF; CDR3 DNA: TGTGCCAGCCTCTTGGGCTGCTTTTATCTCACAGATACGCAGTATTTT
D gene: NA; clone size: once; J gene: TRBJ1-2; V gene: TRBV3-1/TRBV3-2; CDR3 protein: CASSHGAGDGYTF; CDR3 DNA: TGTGCCAGCAGCCATGGGGCAGGGGATGGCTACACCTTC
D gene: NA; clone size: NA; J gene: TRBJ1-4; V gene: TRBV19; CDR3 protein: CASSNFGATNEKLFF; CDR3 DNA: TGTGCCAGTAGTAACTTCGGGGCAACTAATGAAAAACTGTTTTTT
D gene: NA; clone size: NA; J gene: TRBJ1-2; V gene: TRBV6-5; CDR3 protein: CASRTDRNYGYTF; CDR3 DNA: TGTGCCAGCAGGACCGACAGAAACTATGGCTACACCTTC
D gene: TRBD1; clone size: NA; J gene: TRBJ2-3; V gene: TRBV24-1; CDR3 protein: CATSDLTGGDTQYF; CDR3 DNA: TGTGCCACCAGTGACCTCACAGGGGGAGATACGCAGTATTTT
D gene: TRBD1; clone size: NA; J gene: TRBJ2-7; V gene: TRBV18; CDR3 protein: CASSHTGQGFYEQYF; CDR3 DNA: TGTGCCAGCTCCCACACCGGACAGGGTTTCTACGAGCAGTACTTC
D gene: NA; clone size: few; J gene: TRBJ2-1; V gene: TRBV7-3; CDR3 protein: CASSLGLEREQFF; CDR3 DNA: TGTGCCAGCAGCTTAGGTTTAGAACGTGAGCAGTTCTTC
D gene: NA; clone size: NA; J gene: TRBJ1-2; V gene: TRBV30; CDR3 protein: CAWSGKGGANYGYTF; CDR3 DNA: TGTGCCTGGAGCGGAAAGGGGGGGGCTAACTATGGCTACACCTTC
D gene: TRBD2; clone size: NA; J gene: TRBJ2-5; V gene: TRBV6-5; CDR3 protein: CASTEVAGVETQYF; CDR3 DNA: TGTGCCAGCACCGAGGTGGCGGGGGTAGAGACCCAGTACTTC
D gene: TRBD2; clone size: NA; J gene: TRBJ2-3; V gene: TRBV6-5; CDR3 protein: CASSPGLAEADTQYF; CDR3 DNA: TGTGCCAGTTCACCGGGACTAGCGGAGGCGGATACGCAGTATTTT
D gene: TRBD1; clone size: NA; J gene: TRBJ1-1; V gene: TRBV16; CDR3 protein: CASRPNPEGQGTEAFF; CDR3 DNA: TGTGCCAGCAGACCCAACCCGGAAGGACAGGGCACTGAAGCTTTCTTT
D gene: NA; clone size: NA; J gene: TRBJ2-2; V gene: TRBV6-1; CDR3 protein: CASSDGVVTGELFF; CDR3 DNA: TGTGCCAGCAGTGACGGGGTCGTCACCGGGGAGCTGTTTTTT
D gene: NA; clone size: NA; J gene: TRBJ1-3; V gene: TRBV5-5; CDR3 protein: CASIVYSGNTIYF; CDR3 DNA: TGTGCCAGCATCGTGTACTCTGGAAACACCATATATTTT
D gene: TRBD1; clone size: NA; J gene: TRBJ2-5; V gene: TRBV11-2; CDR3 protein: CASSRTGEETQYF; CDR3 DNA: TGTGCCAGCAGCCGGACAGGCGAAGAGACCCAGTACTTC
D gene: NA; clone size: NA; J gene: TRBJ2-3; V gene: TRBV6-6; CDR3 protein: CASSRGGTSTDTQYF; CDR3 DNA: TGTGCCAGCAGTCGCGGTGGGACTAGCACAGATACGCAGTATTTT
D gene: NA; clone size: NA; J gene: TRBJ2-2; V gene: TRBV15; CDR3 protein: CATSRSLGTNTGELFF; CDR3 DNA: TGTGCCACCAGCAGATCATTGGGCACCAACACCGGGGAGCTGTTTTTT
D gene: NA; clone size: NA; J gene: TRBJ1-3; V gene: TRBV6-5; CDR3 protein: CASGGSSGNTIYF; CDR3 DNA: TGTGCCAGCGGGGGGAGCTCTGGAAACACCATATATTTT
D gene: NA; clone size: once; J gene: TRBJ2-7; V gene: TRBV29-1; CDR3 protein: CSALGRIYGEQYF; CDR3 DNA: TGCAGCGCACTAGGGCGAATCTACGGTGAGCAGTACTTC
D gene: NA; clone size: NA; J gene: TRBJ1-3; V gene: TRBV5-1; CDR3 protein: CASSLGTAGNTIYF; CDR3 DNA: TGCGCCAGCAGCTTGGGGACAGCCGGAAACACCATATATTTT
D gene: NA; clone size: NA; J gene: TRBJ1-6; V gene: TRBV9; CDR3 protein: CASSLPGNNSPLHF; CDR3 DNA: TGTGCCAGCAGCCTTCCAGGGAATAATTCACCCCTCCACTTT
D gene: NA; clone size: NA; J gene: TRBJ1-2; V gene: TRBV6-1; CDR3 protein: CASSEQAGLGYGYTF; CDR3 DNA: TGTGCCAGCAGTGAACAGGCAGGTCTGGGCTATGGCTACACCTTC
D gene: TRBD1; clone size: NA; J gene: TRBJ1-1; V gene: TRBV6-1; CDR3 protein: CASSEERGQLNTEAFF; CDR3 DNA: TGTGCCAGCAGTGAAGAACGGGGACAGCTGAACACTGAAGCTTTCTTT
D gene: TRBD2; clone size: many; J gene: TRBJ2-5; V gene: TRBV19; CDR3 protein: CASSPTGGQETQYF; CDR3 DNA: TGTGCCAGTAGTCCTACGGGGGGTCAAGAGACCCAGTACTTC
D gene: TRBD2; clone size: NA; J gene: TRBJ2-3; V gene: TRBV4-3; CDR3 protein: CASSQQSTGLADTQYF; CDR3 DNA: TGCGCCAGCAGCCAGCAGTCTACGGGACTAGCTGATACGCAGTATTTT
D gene: NA; clone size: NA; J gene: TRBJ1-1; V gene: TRBV5-1; CDR3 protein: CASATGPDTEAFF; CDR3 DNA: TGCGCCAGCGCTACAGGGCCGGACACTGAAGCTTTCTTT
D gene: NA; clone size: NA; J gene: TRBJ1-5; V gene: TRBV5-8; CDR3 protein: CAAGTENYSNQPQHF; CDR3 DNA: TGTGCCGCCGGGACTGAGAATTATAGCAATCAGCCCCAGCATTTT
D gene: TRBD1; clone size: NA; J gene: TRBJ1-1; V gene: TRBV30; CDR3 protein: CAWLGRGTGGTEAFF; CDR3 DNA: TGTGCCTGGCTGGGAAGGGGGACAGGAGGGACTGAAGCTTTCTTT
D gene: NA; clone size: once; J gene: TRBJ1-5; V gene: TRBV19; CDR3 protein: CASSMSRGGNQPQHF; CDR3 DNA: TGTGCCAGTAGTATGTCCCGGGGTGGCAATCAGCCCCAGCATTTT
D gene: NA; clone size: NA; J gene: TRBJ1-5; V gene: TRBV6-5; CDR3 protein: CASKRSGERQPQHF; CDR3 DNA: TGTGCCAGCAAACGTTCAGGGGAAAGGCAGCCCCAGCATTTT
D gene: TRBD2; clone size: NA; J gene: TRBJ2-3; V gene: TRBV3-1/TRBV3-2; CDR3 protein: CASSQGLVFTDTQYF; CDR3 DNA: TGTGCCAGCAGCCAGGGACTAGTCTTCACAGATACGCAGTATTTT
D gene: TRBD1; clone size: NA; J gene: TRBJ1-1; V gene: TRBV3-1/TRBV3-2; CDR3 protein: CASSQDRGQGNAEAFF; CDR3 DNA: TGTGCCAGCAGCCAAGATCGGGGACAGGGGAACGCTGAAGCTTTCTTT